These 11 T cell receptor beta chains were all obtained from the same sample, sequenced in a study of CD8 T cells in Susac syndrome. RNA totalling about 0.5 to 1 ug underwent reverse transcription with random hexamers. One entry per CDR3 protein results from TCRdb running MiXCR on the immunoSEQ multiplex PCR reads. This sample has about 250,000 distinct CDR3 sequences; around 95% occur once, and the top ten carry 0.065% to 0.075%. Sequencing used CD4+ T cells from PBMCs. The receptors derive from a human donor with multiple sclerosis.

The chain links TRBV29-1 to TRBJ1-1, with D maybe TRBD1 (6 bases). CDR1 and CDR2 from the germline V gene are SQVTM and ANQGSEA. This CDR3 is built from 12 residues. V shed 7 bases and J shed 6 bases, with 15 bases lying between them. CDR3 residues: CSAGGGGSEAFF. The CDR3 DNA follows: TGCAGCGCCGGCGGAGGGGGGTCTGAAGCTTTCTTT.

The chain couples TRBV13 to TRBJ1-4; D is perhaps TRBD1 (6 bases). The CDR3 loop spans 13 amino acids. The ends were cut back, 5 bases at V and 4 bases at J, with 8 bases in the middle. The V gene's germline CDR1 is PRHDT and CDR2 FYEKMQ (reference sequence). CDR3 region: CASSQGSNEKLFF. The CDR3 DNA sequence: TGTGCCAGCAGCCAGGGGAGTAATGAAAAACTGTTTTTT.

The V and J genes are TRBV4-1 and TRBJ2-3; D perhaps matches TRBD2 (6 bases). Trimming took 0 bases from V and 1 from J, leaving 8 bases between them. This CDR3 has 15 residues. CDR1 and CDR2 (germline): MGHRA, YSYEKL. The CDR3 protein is CASSQEGGRTDTQYF. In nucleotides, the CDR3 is TGCGCCAGCAGCCAAGAAGGAGGGCGCACAGATACGCAGTATTTT.

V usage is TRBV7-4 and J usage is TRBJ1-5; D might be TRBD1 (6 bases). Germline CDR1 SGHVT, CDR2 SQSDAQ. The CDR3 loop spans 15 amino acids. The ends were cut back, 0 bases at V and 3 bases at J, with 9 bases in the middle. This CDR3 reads CASSLAWGPNQPQHF. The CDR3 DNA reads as TGTGCCAGCAGCTTAGCGTGGGGGCCCAATCAGCCCCAGCATTTT.

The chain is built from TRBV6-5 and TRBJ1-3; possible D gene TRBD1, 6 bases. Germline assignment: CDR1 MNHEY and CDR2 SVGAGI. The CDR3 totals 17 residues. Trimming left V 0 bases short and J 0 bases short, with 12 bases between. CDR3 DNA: TGTGCCAGCAGTTACTCGACAGGCTCACGCTCTGGAAACACCATATATTTT. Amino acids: CASSYSTGSRSGNTIYF.

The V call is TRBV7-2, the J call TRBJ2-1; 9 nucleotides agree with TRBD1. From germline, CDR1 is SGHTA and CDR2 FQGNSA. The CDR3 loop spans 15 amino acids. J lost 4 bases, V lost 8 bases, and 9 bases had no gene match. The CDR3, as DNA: TGTGCCAGCGGTCTACAGGGGGCGACATACAATGAGCAGTTCTTC. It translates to CASGLQGATYNEQFF. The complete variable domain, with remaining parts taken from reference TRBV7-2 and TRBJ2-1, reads GAGVSQSPSNKVTEKGKDVELRCDPISGHTALYWYRQSLGQGLEFLIYFQGNSAPDKSGLPSDRFSAERTGGSVSTLTIQRTQQEDSAVYLCASGLQGATYNEQFFGPGTRLTVL.

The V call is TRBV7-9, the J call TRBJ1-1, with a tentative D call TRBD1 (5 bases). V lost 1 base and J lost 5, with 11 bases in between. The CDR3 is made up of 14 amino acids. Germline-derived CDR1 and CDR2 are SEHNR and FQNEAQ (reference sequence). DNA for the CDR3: TGTGCCAGCAGCTTAGAAGGGACTAGGACTGAAGCTTTCTTT. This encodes CASSLEGTRTEAFF.

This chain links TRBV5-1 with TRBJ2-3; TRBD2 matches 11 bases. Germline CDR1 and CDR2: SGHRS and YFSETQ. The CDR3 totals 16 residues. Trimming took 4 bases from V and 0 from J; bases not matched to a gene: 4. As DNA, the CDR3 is TGCGCCAGCAGCCTCAGGACTAGCGGGAGCACAGATACGCAGTATTTT. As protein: CASSLRTSGSTDTQYF.

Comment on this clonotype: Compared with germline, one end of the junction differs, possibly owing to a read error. CDR3 in amino acids: CASSLTLNTEAFF. The CDR3 coding sequence is TGTGCCAGCAGTTTAACCCTGAACACTGAAGCTTTCTTT. The chain links TRBV7-3 to TRBJ1-1; D gene ambiguous. The CDR3 totals 13 residues. Germline V gene data show CDR1 as SGHTA and CDR2 as FQGTGA.

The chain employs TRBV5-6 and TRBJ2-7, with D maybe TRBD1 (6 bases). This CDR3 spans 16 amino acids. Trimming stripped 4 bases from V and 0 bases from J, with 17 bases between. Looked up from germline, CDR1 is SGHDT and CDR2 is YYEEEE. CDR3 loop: CASSPGEPPSSYEQYF. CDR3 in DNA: TGTGCCAGCAGCCCAGGGGAACCCCCAAGCTCCTACGAGCAGTACTTC.

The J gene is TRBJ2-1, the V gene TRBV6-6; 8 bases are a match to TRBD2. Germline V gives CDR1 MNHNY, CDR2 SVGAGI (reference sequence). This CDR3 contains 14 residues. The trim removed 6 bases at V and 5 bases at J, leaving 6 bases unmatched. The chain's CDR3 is CASRDWRGDNEQFF. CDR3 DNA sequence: TGTGCCAGCAGGGACTGGCGGGGGGACAATGAGCAGTTCTTC.